A single sample is the source of the 5 T cell receptor beta chains below, sequenced in a study of OX40 agonist ivuxolimab in advanced cancers. Some clones are missing from TCRdb's copy, which holds only in-frame ones; the method was immunoSEQ multiplex PCR. The sample contains around 100,000 clones, approximately 91% of which appear only once. Material: CD4+ or CD8+ T cells sorted from blood, obtained in a trial of the OX40 agonist ivuxolimab. The receptors were gathered from an adult with an advanced solid tumor such as melanoma, head and neck, liver or kidney cancer.

CDR3 in amino acids: CASRGETAEKLFF. The CDR3 region has the DNA TGTGCCAGCAGGGGGGAGACGGCTGAAAAACTGTTTTTT. The chain recombines TRBV2 with TRBJ1-4; tentatively, D is TRBD1 (5 bases). Trimming pared 6 bases from V and 7 bases from J, leaving 12 bases between. Germline assignment: CDR1 SNHLY and CDR2 FYNNEI. The CDR3 totals 13 residues.

V is TRBV28 and J is TRBJ2-3; 7 bases line up with TRBD1. Germline-derived CDR1 and CDR2 are MDHEN and SYDVKM. The CDR3 has 15 residues. V lost 6 bases to trimming and J lost 4 bases; unmatched junction nucleotides: 10. In DNA, the CDR3 is TGTGCCAGCAGCCTACAGGGGCCGTCTGCAGATACGCAGTATTTT. Its protein is CASSLQGPSADTQYF.

This chain links TRBV6-1 with TRBJ2-2; D not certain. The V end lost 4 bases, the J end lost 4 bases, and 7 bases lay between the germline ends. CDR3 length: 13 residues. Germline CDR1 and CDR2: MNHNS and SASEGT. The CDR3 coding sequence is TGTGCCAGCAGTGCCTGGGGCACCGGGGAGCTGTTTTTT. Protein sequence: CASSAWGTGELFF.

The rearrangement links TRBV10-1 to TRBJ1-5; D gene unclear. The germline V gene has CDR1 WNHNN and CDR2 SYGVQD (reference sequence). V was trimmed by 4 bases and J by 5 bases, leaving 6 bases between them. The CDR3 runs to 12 residues. CDR3: CASSGVHQPQHF. The CDR3 DNA sequence: TGCGCCAGCAGTGGGGTCCATCAGCCCCAGCATTTT.

The chain has TRBV5-1 and TRBJ2-3; D is ambiguous. The CDR3 consists of 14 residues. Germline assignment: CDR1 SGHRS and CDR2 YFSETQ. V was trimmed by 0 bases and J by 3 bases, leaving 8 bases between them. The chain's CDR3 is CASSLASYTDTQYF. Written as DNA, the CDR3 is TGCGCCAGCAGCTTGGCCAGTTATACAGATACGCAGTATTTT.